The 23 T cell receptor beta chains in this list originate from one sample, sequenced in a study of blood T cell repertoires in COVID-19. Repertoires were generated with immunoSEQ multiplex PCR, while TCRdb's copy carries only in-frame clones and drops some. The data hold roughly 76,000 clones, with roughly 90% observed a single time. Material for sequencing was peripheral blood. The receptors were sampled from an older woman with active COVID-19.

The gene calls are TRBV28 and TRBJ2-1, with 8 bases aligning to TRBD1. V was clipped by 2 bases and J by 4 bases; unmatched bases: 7. CDR1 is MDHEN and CDR2 is SYDVKM in the germline V gene. CDR3 length equals 16 residues. Here the CDR3 DNA reads TGTGCCAGCAGTTTAGGCGGGACAGGAGGTTACAATGAGCAGTTCTTC. Its protein is CASSLGGTGGYNEQFF.

This rearrangement joins TRBV28 to TRBJ1-1; TRBD1 matches at 8 bases. V was clipped by 6 bases and J by 1 base; unmatched bases: 16. CDR3 length: 18 residues. CDR1 and CDR2 from the germline V gene are MDHEN and SYDVKM. The CDR3 coding sequence is TGTGCCAGCAGAGACAGGGGATTCCTTTTTGTTCCGAACACTGAAGCTTTCTTT. Translation: CASRDRGFLFVPNTEAFF. Based on the CDR3 plus reference TRBV28 and TRBJ1-1, the full variable domain is DVKVTQSSRYLVKRTGEKVFLECVQDMDHENMFWYRQDPGLGLRLIYFSYDVKMKEKGDIPEGYSVSREKKERFSLILESASTNQTSMYLCASRDRGFLFVPNTEAFFGQGTRLTVV.

The J gene is TRBJ2-7, the V gene TRBV10-3, with 7 bases matching TRBD2. The V segment lost 2 bases and the J segment 6 bases; nucleotides outside the gene matches: 7. Germline assignment: CDR1 ENHRY and CDR2 SYGVKD. The CDR3 loop spans 14 amino acids. The CDR3: CAISEGGSSGEQYF. In DNA form, the CDR3 reads TGTGCCATCAGTGAGGGCGGGAGCTCTGGCGAGCAGTACTTC.

This sequence joins TRBV6-6 and TRBJ1-3; D possibly corresponds to TRBD1 (6 bases). The CDR3 has 15 residues. V was shortened by 4 bases and J by 0 bases, with 10 bases between the two germline ends. The germline V gene has CDR1 MNHNY and CDR2 SVGAGI (reference sequence). The CDR3 loop reads CASSLRGGSGNTIYF. The CDR3 nucleotides are TGTGCCAGCAGTTTACGAGGGGGCTCTGGAAACACCATATATTTT.

The V and J genes are TRBV27 and TRBJ1-2, with D tentatively TRBD1 (6 bases). The CDR3 is made up of 15 amino acids. V lost 5 bases to trimming and J lost 5 bases, with 18 bases between them. CDR1 is MNHEY and CDR2 is SMNVEV in the germline V gene (reference sequence). CDR3 protein: CASSPLGVQGYGYTF. The CDR3, as DNA: TGTGCCAGCAGTCCCCTAGGCGTACAGGGATATGGCTACACCTTC.

The V gene is TRBV5-1, the J gene TRBJ2-1; 9 nucleotides line up with TRBD2. The CDR3 totals 15 residues. V gave up 2 bases and J gave up 3 bases; unmatched junction bases: 3. CDR1 is SGHRS and CDR2 is YFSETQ in the germline V gene. CDR3 nucleotides: TGCGCCAGCAGCTTCGGGACTAGCAGCTACAATGAGCAGTTCTTC. Translated, it gives CASSFGTSSYNEQFF. Variable domain in full (rest from reference TRBV5-1 and TRBJ2-1): KAGVTQTPRYLIKTRGQQVTLSCSPISGHRSVSWYQQTPGQGLQFLFEYFSETQRNKGNFPGRFSGRQFSNSRSEMNVSTLELGDSALYLCASSFGTSSYNEQFFGPGTRLTVL.

The chain employs TRBV5-4 and TRBJ2-5; 8 bases are a match to TRBD2. Trimming removed 1 base from V and 1 base from J; junction bases left unmatched: 3. This CDR3 has 15 residues. The germline CDR1 and CDR2 sequences are SGHNT and YYREEE (reference sequence). CDR3 nucleotides: TGTGCCAGCAGCTTGAGTAGCGGGGCCCAAGAGACCCAGTACTTC. As protein: CASSLSSGAQETQYF. Drawing the rest from reference TRBV5-4 and TRBJ2-5, the complete variable domain is ETGVTQSPTHLIKTRGQQVTLRCSSQSGHNTVSWYQQALGQGPQFIFQYYREEENGRGNFPPRFSGLQFPNYSSELNVNALELDDSALYLCASSLSSGAQETQYFGPGTRLLVL.

The rearrangement links TRBV4-1 to TRBJ1-2, with a possible D match to TRBD1 (6 bases). The germline V gene encodes CDR1 MGHRA and CDR2 YSYEKL. CDR3 size: 15 residues. Trimming took 0 bases from V and 3 from J, leaving 11 bases between them. The CDR3 bases are TGCGCCAGCAGCCAAGATCGACAGGTTGACTATGGCTACACCTTC. This encodes CASSQDRQVDYGYTF.

The gene calls are TRBV2 and TRBJ2-3; D unresolved. The CDR3 consists of 14 residues. Per germline, CDR1 SNHLY and CDR2 FYNNEI. V was trimmed by 6 bases and J by 0 bases, leaving 10 bases between them. Here the CDR3 DNA reads TGTGCCAGCAGGTACAGTACTAGCACAGATACGCAGTATTTT. Translating gives CASRYSTSTDTQYF.

The chain is built from TRBV15 and TRBJ2-1, with 8 bases matching TRBD2. The trim removed 0 bases at V and 16 bases at J, leaving 11 bases unmatched. This CDR3 is built from 14 residues. Per the germline V gene, CDR1 is LNHNV and CDR2 is YYDKDF (reference sequence). In DNA, the CDR3 is TGTGCCACCAGCAGAGATCTTAGCGGGGACTACCTCTTCTTC. Translating it yields CATSRDLSGDYLFF.

The gene calls are TRBV4-2 and TRBJ2-1, with 10 bases matching TRBD2. The CDR3 loop spans 16 amino acids. V trimming: 4 bases; J trimming: 1 base; junction bases outside the gene matches: 4. From germline, CDR1 is LGHNA and CDR2 YNFKEQ. CDR3 amino acids: CASSPTSGESYNEQFF. The CDR3 DNA follows: TGTGCCAGCAGCCCTACTAGCGGGGAGTCCTACAATGAGCAGTTCTTC.

This clone has just one count. The chain links TRBV27 to TRBJ2-7; 12 nucleotides align to TRBD2. Losses at the gene ends were 6 bases for V and 2 bases for J; bases not matched to a gene: 2. The CDR3 is 14 residues long. Germline CDR1 and CDR2: MNHEY and SMNVEV (reference sequence). The CDR3 nucleotides read TGTGCCAGCAGGGCTAGCGGGAGGGCCTACGAGCAGTACTTC. Its translation is CASRASGRAYEQYF.

The chain carries TRBV28 and TRBJ1-2; D gene ambiguous. The CDR3 sequence is 13 residues long. V lost 5 bases and J lost 3, with 10 bases in between. CDR1 MDHEN and CDR2 SYDVKM come from the germline V gene. The CDR3 DNA reads as TGTGCCAGCAGTCTCATCGGGGACTATGGCTACACCTTC. Protein product: CASSLIGDYGYTF.

This chain uses TRBV19 with TRBJ2-7, with D possibly TRBD1 on 6 matching bases. CDR3 length: 13 residues. Deletions cut 4 bases from V and 5 bases from J, with 12 bases between. CDR1 is LNHDA, CDR2 SQIVND, per germline (reference sequence). CDR3 coding DNA: TGTGCCAGTAGTACAACTACAGGGAACGAGCAGTACTTC. Its protein product is CASSTTTGNEQYF. The complete variable domain, with remaining parts taken from reference TRBV19 and TRBJ2-7, reads DGGITQSPKYLFRKEGQNVTLSCEQNLNHDAMYWYRQDPGQGLRLIYYSQIVNDFQKGDIAEGYSVSREKKESFPLTVTSAQKNPTAFYLCASSTTTGNEQYFGPGTRLTVT.

This chain links TRBV30 with TRBJ1-1; D remains unclear. V lost 3 bases to trimming and J lost 0 bases, with 8 bases between them. The length of the CDR3 is 13 residues. The germline CDR1 and CDR2 sequences are GTSNPN and SVGIG (reference sequence). The CDR3 sequence: CAWRPGMNTEAFF. In DNA form, the CDR3 reads TGTGCCTGGAGACCAGGCATGAACACTGAAGCTTTCTTT.

The chain uses TRBV7-9 and TRBJ2-3; 9 nucleotides agree with TRBD1. Germline V lookup: CDR1 SEHNR, CDR2 FQNEAQ (reference sequence). The CDR3 is 12 residues long. J was trimmed by 12 bases and V by 5 bases; bases with no gene match: 6. CDR3 in amino acids: CASSGTGLFQYF. CDR3 DNA: TGTGCCAGCAGCGGGACAGGGCTGTTTCAGTATTTT. The whole variable domain, filled in from reference TRBV7-9 and TRBJ2-3, reads DTGVSQNPRHKITKRGQNVTFRCDPISEHNRLYWYRQTLGQGPEFLTYFQNEAQLEKSRLLSDRFSAERPKGSFSTLEIQRTEQGDSAMYLCASSGTGLFQYFGPGTRLTVL.

This chain uses TRBV5-4 with TRBJ2-3; 7 bases line up with TRBD2. The CDR3 covers 16 residues. V lost 9 bases and J lost 4; bases outside the gene matches: 17. CDR1 is SGHNT and CDR2 is YYREEE in the germline V gene (reference sequence). The CDR3 nucleotides read TGTGCCACCCGAGCGGGGAGGATTGGAAGGGCAGATACGCAGTATTTT. Residues: CATRAGRIGRADTQYF.

The chain recombines TRBV3-1 (or the pseudogene TRBV3-2) with TRBJ2-7; D possibly corresponds to TRBD2 (5 bases). This CDR3 comprises 14 residues. Germline V gene lookup returns CDR1 LGHDT and CDR2 YNNKEL (reference sequence). With 6 bases removed from V and 1 base from J, the gap between germline ends came to 13 bases. CDR3 nucleotides: TGTGCCAGCAGGTCCCGGGGATCGTCCTACGAGCAGTACTTC. Its translation is CASRSRGSSYEQYF.

The gene calls are TRBV29-1 and TRBJ2-5; 9 bases align to TRBD1. J lost 3 bases, V lost 7 bases, and 9 bases had no gene match. Germline CDR1 reads SQVTM; CDR2 reads ANQGSEA. The CDR3 is made up of 14 amino acids. For the CDR3, the DNA is TGCAGCGCTGGAGGGACAGGGATAGAAGAGACCCAGTACTTC. Translation: CSAGGTGIEETQYF.

CDR3 DNA sequence: TGTGCCACCGAAGCGGACCGCTACGAGCAGTACTTC. Its translation is CATEADRYEQYF. This chain links TRBV2 with TRBJ2-7; weak D call: TRBD2 (5 bases). Trimming removed 10 bases from V and 3 bases from J, with 13 bases in between. CDR1 and CDR2 (germline): SNHLY, FYNNEI. The CDR3 loop spans 12 amino acids.

V and J are TRBV14 and TRBJ1-4, with D possibly TRBD1 on 6 matching bases. The germline CDR1 and CDR2 sequences are SGHDN and FVKESK. The CDR3 is made up of 16 amino acids. V was pared by 2 bases and J by 7 bases, with 17 bases between. CDR3 sequence: CASSQTPQGFGEKLFF. For the CDR3, the DNA is TGTGCCAGCAGCCAAACCCCACAGGGTTTTGGTGAAAAACTGTTTTTT.

This chain links TRBV5-1 with TRBJ2-3; D is possibly TRBD1 (5 bases). CDR1 and CDR2 from the germline V gene are SGHRS and YFSETQ. This CDR3 is 15 amino acids long. V was clipped by 2 bases and J by 0 bases, with 10 bases between them. The CDR3 coding sequence is TGCGCCAGCAGCTTTGGGGCAGGTAGCACAGATACGCAGTATTTT. Residues: CASSFGAGSTDTQYF.

On this clone: A junction boundary mismatches the germline segment, possibly from a read error. The V call is TRBV7-9, the J call TRBJ2-5; TRBD1 matches at 9 bases. There are 13 residues in the CDR3. Germline-derived CDR1 and CDR2 are SEHNR and FQNEAQ (reference sequence). This CDR3 is CASSLANRGRLDF. The CDR3 DNA is TGTGCCAGCAGCTTAGCGAACAGGGGGCGCTTGGACTTC.